These T cell receptor beta chains were read from a single sample in a study of blood T cell repertoires in COVID-19. Generated by immunoSEQ multiplex PCR, the TCRdb table keeps only in-frame clones and is missing some. The data hold 100,000 or so clones, with roughly 80% observed a single time. The sequencing sample was made of peripheral blood. These receptors all stem from a human donor in a cohort sampled during active COVID-19. The CDR3 runs from the conserved cysteine through the conserved F or W. A D gene is named only where the DNA matches it firmly. A clone size is listed for some rows: how often the clone was seen (once, few, many), or a class if it is expanded.

D gene	clone size	V gene	J gene	CDR3 DNA	CDR3 protein
TRBD1	.	TRBV5-1	TRBJ2-1	TGCGCCAGCAGCCCGGGGACAGCCGATGAGCAGTTCTTC	CASSPGTADEQFF
.	once	TRBV11-3	TRBJ2-5	TGTGCCAGCAGCTTAGGTGCTAGGAAAGTAGAGACCCAGTACTTC	CASSLGARKVETQYF
TRBD2	once	TRBV9	TRBJ2-3	TGTGCCAGCAGCCTTAGCGGGAGGGCCGCAGATACGCAGTATTTT	CASSLSGRAADTQYF
TRBD2	.	TRBV7-3	TRBJ2-2	TGTGCCAGCAGCTTAATTGGGACTAGCAACGCCGGGGAGCTGTTTTTT	CASSLIGTSNAGELFF
.	.	TRBV7-9	TRBJ1-2	TGTGCCAGCAGCGGTCGAGGCCCCTGGTCCGATGGCTACACCTTC	CASSGRGPWSDGYTF
.	few	TRBV7-2	TRBJ1-1	TGTGCCAGCAGCTGGGGGCCTCCATCTGAAGCTTTCTTT	CASSWGPPSEAFF
.	.	TRBV3-1/TRBV3-2	TRBJ2-1	TGTGCCAGCAGCCAAAACAGAGGGAGTGAGCAGTTCTTC	CASSQNRGSEQFF
TRBD1	.	TRBV29-1	TRBJ2-3	TGCAGCGTTGAATCCCGGGACAGTAGGGCCGAGGGCACAGATACGCAGTATTTT	CSVESRDSRAEGTDTQYF
TRBD2	.	TRBV10-3	TRBJ2-3	TGTGCCATCATGGGGACTAGCGGGAGAGATACGCAGTATTTT	CAIMGTSGRDTQYF
.	.	TRBV30	TRBJ2-3	TGTGCCTGGGAACGAGGACAGATTAGCGGCACAGATACGCAGTATTTT	CAWERGQISGTDTQYF
.	.	TRBV20-1	TRBJ1-2	TGCAGTGCAGGGGAGGTAGACGGCTACACCTTC	CSAGEVDGYTF
TRBD2	.	TRBV19	TRBJ2-1	TGTGCCAGTAGTACCCCGGGACTAGCGGGAGGAATGTCTGAGCAGTTCTTC	CASSTPGLAGGMSEQFF
TRBD1	.	TRBV6-5	TRBJ2-7	TGTGCCAGCAGCACTCGACAGGGGGCCGTCGAGCAGTACTTC	CASSTRQGAVEQYF
TRBD1	.	TRBV11-2	TRBJ1-4	TGTGCCAGCAGCCCCCGACAGGGTAATGAAAAACTGTTTTTT	CASSPRQGNEKLFF
TRBD1	.	TRBV20-1	TRBJ2-7	TGCAGTGCTAGTCCGGGACAGGGGGCCCACGAGCAGTACTTC	CSASPGQGAHEQYF
TRBD1	.	TRBV19	TRBJ1-5	TGTGCCAGTACCCGGGGGCAGGGGGGCAATCAGCCCCAGCATTTT	CASTRGQGGNQPQHF
.	few	TRBV18	TRBJ2-2	TGTGCCAGCTCACCACCGACGGGGGCGAACACCGGGGAGCTGTTTTTT	CASSPPTGANTGELFF
.	.	TRBV4-3	TRBJ2-6	TGCGCCAGCAGCCAAGATAGCTCTGGGGCCAACGTCCTGACTTTC	CASSQDSSGANVLTF
TRBD1	medium-sized	TRBV5-1	TRBJ2-1	TGCGCCAGCAGCTGGCAGGGGGAAGGTAATGAGCAGTTCTTC	CASSWQGEGNEQFF
TRBD1	.	TRBV7-2	TRBJ1-2	TGTGCCAGCAGCTTAGCGGGACAGGGGGCGTATGGCTACACCTTC	CASSLAGQGAYGYTF
.	.	TRBV6-1	TRBJ2-1	TGTGCCAGCAGTGAATTTGGGACTGATTACAATGAGCAGTTCTTC	CASSEFGTDYNEQFF
TRBD2	.	TRBV6-2/TRBV6-3	TRBJ2-1	TGTGCCAGCAGTTACTCGGCTAGCGGAGGCCTGGACAATGAGCAGTTCTTC	CASSYSASGGLDNEQFF
.	.	TRBV9	TRBJ1-6	TGTGCCAGCAGCCCCCGGACATCTGCACCGGGGGGACCTAATTCACCCCTCCACTTT	CASSPRTSAPGGPNSPLHF
.	.	TRBV9	TRBJ2-2	TGTGCCAGCAGCGCAGACAGACCGAACACCGGGGAGCTGTTTTTT	CASSADRPNTGELFF
.	.	TRBV10-2	TRBJ2-7	TGCGCCAGCAGTGAAGGGGGATACGAGCAGTACTTC	CASSEGGYEQYF
.	.	TRBV5-1	TRBJ2-2	TGCGCCAGCAGCTGGCGGGTCGCCGGGGAGCTGTTTTTT	CASSWRVAGELFF
.	.	TRBV7-7	TRBJ1-5	TGTGCTAGCAGCTTATCCGAGGGTGGGAGCAATCAGCCCCAGCATTTT	CASSLSEGGSNQPQHF
TRBD1	few	TRBV7-6	TRBJ1-1	TGTGCCAGCAGCCCCGGACAGGGGGCCGTTTGGAACACTGAAGCTTTCTTT	CASSPGQGAVWNTEAFF
TRBD1	.	TRBV19	TRBJ1-1	TGTGCCAGTAGTAAGCTGCAGGGGGGTCCTGAAGCTTTCTTT	CASSKLQGGPEAFF
.	.	TRBV4-2	TRBJ2-2	TGTGCCAGCAGCCAAGAGCTCGGGGAAAACACCGGGGAGCTGTTTTTT	CASSQELGENTGELFF
TRBD2	.	TRBV6-5	TRBJ2-2	TGTGCCAGCAGGGGGACTAGCACGCACACCGGGGAGCTGTTTTTT	CASRGTSTHTGELFF
.	.	TRBV13	TRBJ1-4	TGTGCCAGCAGCTTAGGCGGGACGGGACTGGAAAAACTGTTTTTT	CASSLGGTGLEKLFF
.	few	TRBV18	TRBJ1-5	TGTGCCAGCTCACCCCTAGGGGCCAATCAGCCCCAGCATTTT	CASSPLGANQPQHF
.	once	TRBV3-1/TRBV3-2	TRBJ1-1	TGTGCCAGCAGCCAAGAAAGAGGCCACACTGAAGCTTTCTTT	CASSQERGHTEAFF
.	.	TRBV10-3	TRBJ1-2	TGTGCCATCAGTGAGTCAAGGGCGGGAGACTATGGCTACACCTTC	CAISESRAGDYGYTF
.	.	TRBV6-2/TRBV6-3	TRBJ1-5	TGTGCCAGCAGTTACGCGAGGGGCAATCAGCCCCAGCATTTT	CASSYARGNQPQHF
.	.	TRBV3-1/TRBV3-2	TRBJ2-7	TGTGCCAGCAGCCAAGATGTGGAGGATTCGGGTGAGCAGTACTTC	CASSQDVEDSGEQYF
.	.	TRBV13	TRBJ1-2	TGTGCCAGCAGCTTAGGACCCGGACAGAACTATGGCTACACCTTC	CASSLGPGQNYGYTF
TRBD2	.	TRBV7-8	TRBJ2-7	TGTGCCAGCAGCCCTCGCCCGACTAGCGGGAGGTCTGGCGAGCAGTACTTC	CASSPRPTSGRSGEQYF
.	.	TRBV30	TRBJ2-1	TGTGCCTGGAGGGGCGGTGGTTCTGGAGGCTCCTACAATGAGCAGTTCTTC	CAWRGGGSGGSYNEQFF
.	few	TRBV6-6	TRBJ2-7	TGTGCCAGCACCCTGACAGGCAGCTACGAGCAGTACTTC	CASTLTGSYEQYF
.	.	TRBV10-2	TRBJ2-5	TGCGCCAGCAGTGAGTCCACAGGGTACCAAGAGACCCAGTACTTC	CASSESTGYQETQYF
.	medium-sized	TRBV9	TRBJ2-2	TGTGCCAGCAGCGTAGTCAGGGATAACACCGGGGAGCTGTTTTTT	CASSVVRDNTGELFF
TRBD2	.	TRBV28	TRBJ2-3	TGTGCCAGCAGTTTTATAGGGGCTAGCGGCCAGACAGGCACAGATACGCAGTATTTT	CASSFIGASGQTGTDTQYF
.	.	TRBV5-1	TRBJ1-1	TGCGCCAGCACCCCCTCCAGGGTTGGGGACACTGAAGCTTTCTTT	CASTPSRVGDTEAFF
TRBD2	.	TRBV27	TRBJ2-7	TGTGCCAGCAGTTTACGGGAGGGGGGCTACGAGCAGTACTTC	CASSLREGGYEQYF
.	.	TRBV18	TRBJ2-7	TGTGCCAGCTCACCTTCGACAGGGGAGGGATACGAGCAGTACTTC	CASSPSTGEGYEQYF
.	.	TRBV6-1	TRBJ1-5	TGTGCCAGCAGTGAAAAAGGACAGCAAGGTCAGCCCCAGCATTTT	CASSEKGQQGQPQHF
TRBD2	.	TRBV28	TRBJ2-1	TGTGCCAGCAGTCCGTTCGGGACTAGCGGGAGCGTTTGGAATGAGCAGTTCTTC	CASSPFGTSGSVWNEQFF
TRBD1	.	TRBV6-6	TRBJ1-2	TGTGCCAGCAGTACCGGGACAGTTCTCTATGGCTACACCTTC	CASSTGTVLYGYTF
TRBD2	.	TRBV20-1	TRBJ2-3	TGCAGTGCTAGTCAGGGAGGGGACACAGATACGCAGTATTTT	CSASQGGDTDTQYF
.	.	TRBV21-1	TRBJ2-1	TGTGCCAGCAGCAAAGCGAGGGGACAGGAGTACAATGAGCAGTTCTTC	CASSKARGQEYNEQFF
TRBD2	.	TRBV9	TRBJ2-3	TGTGCCAGCAGCCCCGAGTGGGGGCGGGGGGGAGATACGCAGTATTTT	CASSPEWGRGGDTQYF